Below are 10 T cell receptor beta chains sequenced from a single sample in a study of neoadjuvant anti-PD-1 for oral cavity cancer (dated by TCRdb to the early 2020s). The library was generated by the immunoSEQ multiplex PCR assay. Here the immuneACCESS table is served through TCRdb, limited to in-frame sequences with V and J called. Missing clones are a known gap in these copies; in checked studies unresolved V genes cover under half, and the rest lacks a known reason. For this sample the table gives roughly 15,000 clones, of which around 70% were detected only once. Of the sample, approximately 2.3% falls within the top ten clones. The sample's time point, from its label and the paper: after neoadjuvant nivolumab, at surgical resection. The sample here was PBMCs, taken after nivolumab (anti-PD-1) treatment. The receptors stem from a person aged 35-80 years with oral cavity squamous cell carcinoma.

This chain uses TRBV7-6 with TRBJ2-1; D remains unclear. Trimming stripped 1 base from V and 4 bases from J, with 11 bases between. CDR3 length: 15 residues. Germline assignment: CDR1 SGHVS and CDR2 FNYEAQ. In nucleotides, the CDR3 is TGTGCCAGCAGCTTAGAGGGTGCACCTTACAATGAGCAGTTCTTC. This sequence encodes CASSLEGAPYNEQFF.

In this sample, this clone turned up a few times. This sequence joins TRBV29-1 and TRBJ1-5; D call uncertain. The CDR3 has 13 amino acids. Per germline, CDR1 SQVTM and CDR2 ANQGSEA. The V and J ends lost 5 bases and 2 bases respectively, with 10 bases between them. Here the CDR3 DNA reads TGCAGCGTTTCAGGAGGGCGCAATCAGCCCCAGCATTTT. It is translated as CSVSGGRNQPQHF.

The sample holds a few counts of this clone. The chain links TRBV7-9 to TRBJ1-1; a weak D match, TRBD1 (5 bases). Germline loops: CDR1 SEHNR, CDR2 FQNEAQ (reference sequence). V lost 3 bases and J lost 5, with 10 bases in between. The CDR3 contains 13 residues. In DNA form, the CDR3 reads TGTGCCAGCAGCTTTCAGGGTGGGACTGAAGCTTTCTTT. It translates to CASSFQGGTEAFF.

The chain has TRBV19 and TRBJ2-2, with D possibly being TRBD2 (5 bases). Trimming pared 7 bases from V and 4 bases from J, leaving 16 bases between. Per the germline V gene, CDR1 is LNHDA and CDR2 is SQIVND (reference sequence). The CDR3 consists of 15 residues. The CDR3 loop is CASTWGLGSTGELFF. Written as DNA, the CDR3 is TGTGCCAGTACCTGGGGTCTGGGGAGCACCGGGGAGCTGTTTTTT.

This clone was observed a single time. The rearrangement uses TRBV6-1 and TRBJ1-5; 7 nucleotides agree with TRBD1. CDR3 length: 15 amino acids. With V trimmed by 6 bases and J by 0 bases, 5 bases remained unmatched. CDR1 and CDR2 from the germline V gene are MNHNS and SASEGT. CDR3 sequence reads: CASRTGINSNQPQHF. Written as DNA, the CDR3 is TGTGCCAGCAGGACAGGGATCAATAGCAATCAGCCCCAGCATTTT.

Only a few counts were recorded for this clone. This chain uses TRBV30 with TRBJ1-1, with a tentative D call TRBD1 (6 bases). Germline CDR1 and CDR2: GTSNPN and SVGIG (reference sequence). The CDR3 is 12 amino acids. Trimming took off 2 bases at V and 6 bases at J, with 10 bases between the two ends. The CDR3 sequence is CAWSQGGPEAFF. In DNA, the CDR3 is TGTGCCTGGAGTCAAGGGGGACCTGAAGCTTTCTTT.

This rearrangement joins TRBV20-1 to TRBJ2-7; D gene ambiguous. Germline-derived CDR1 and CDR2 are DFQATT and SNEGSKA (reference sequence). The CDR3 totals 11 residues. Trimming left V 8 bases short and J 0 bases short, with 8 bases between. The CDR3 loop is CSFAGSYEQYF. The CDR3 DNA reads as TGCAGTTTTGCCGGCTCCTACGAGCAGTACTTC.

J is TRBJ1-1 and V is TRBV7-9; the D gene is possibly TRBD1 (5 bases). Trimming pared 3 bases from V and 1 base from J, leaving 12 bases between. Germline V gives CDR1 SEHNR, CDR2 FQNEAQ (reference sequence). This CDR3 is built from 15 residues. The CDR3 spells CASSFWDRPNTEAFF. DNA for the CDR3: TGTGCCAGCAGCTTCTGGGACCGCCCGAACACTGAAGCTTTCTTT.

This clone was detected only a few times. The chain is built from TRBV7-9 and TRBJ1-2, with D possibly TRBD1 on 5 matching bases. CDR1 and CDR2 from the germline V gene are SEHNR and FQNEAQ (reference sequence). The CDR3 extends over 16 amino acids. Trimming took off 5 bases at V and 8 bases at J, with 24 bases between the two ends. CDR3 protein: CASSGGDGRRRGGYTF. The CDR3 DNA reads TGTGCCAGCAGCGGAGGGGACGGACGGAGGAGAGGCGGCTACACCTTC.

This clone was recorded only once. The chain is built from TRBV6-1 and TRBJ2-3; D possibly corresponds to TRBD1 (6 bases). The germline gives CDR1 MNHNS, CDR2 SASEGT. This CDR3 region has 15 residues. Trimming stripped 6 bases from V and 2 bases from J, with 15 bases between. The CDR3 coding sequence is TGTGCCAGCAGCAAGGACAGCCAGCCCACAGATACGCAGTATTTT. Its translation is CASSKDSQPTDTQYF.